This record concerns one T cell receptor beta chain sequence. Its matching antigen is unknown. This sample stems from a study of T-cell memory formation after mild COVID-19. Overall study: TCR clusters were mostly confined to one donor each. Study-level results: Day 15 to 85 contracting clones showed balanced CD4/CD8; later expanders leaned CD4+. Among contracting clones, CD4+ were mainly CM/EM and CD8+ enriched in EMRA. The study detected some responding clones in pre-infection memory, suggesting cross-reactive memory joined.

The CDR3 sequence is 14 residues long. The germline V gene has CDR1 SEHNR and CDR2 FQNEAQ (reference sequence). The V gene lost 2 bases and the J gene lost 1 base, with 8 bases spanning the gap. TCRdb re-called the 5' RACE reads with MiXCR, one entry per CDR3 protein. The data hold a few hundred thousand distinct CDR3 sequences, with about 16% observed a single time. The source is a man younger than 30 who had mild COVID-19 (a few samples of this study predate the infection). Cell type and time point are not known. J is TRBJ2-5 and V is TRBV7-9; D gene ambiguous. The material sequenced was PBMCs or a T cell subset sorted from them (not recorded which). CDR3 nucleotides: TGTGCCAGCAGCTTACACGAGGTCCAAGAGACCCAGTACTTC. Translating it yields CASSLHEVQETQYF.